Sequencing of this T cell receptor (beta chain) was carried out in a study of Graves' ophthalmopathy and Graves' hyperthyroidism. Study in general: Peripheral blood collection took place at initial diagnosis, before any treatment. Study-wide results and limits: Progression of ophthalmopathy was predicted by the model with less than 71% sensitivity and around 72% specificity.

For this clonotype: What it binds is not known.

CDR3 size: 17 residues. The germline V gene has CDR1 ENHRY and CDR2 SYGVKD. J lost 0 bases, V lost 11 bases, and 18 bases had no gene match. The authors amplified TCR beta CDR3 regions from RNA transcripts. The workflow started with a first-round RT-PCR run with HTBI primers and then moved on to a second-round multiplex PCR. TCRdb re-called the multiplex PCR reads with MiXCR, one entry per CDR3 protein. The sample contains about 660,000 distinct CDR3 sequences, over 40% of which appear only once. This TCR was sampled from an adult man with Graves' ophthalmopathy. V usage is TRBV10-3 and J usage is TRBJ1-2, with 7 bases that match TRBD1. Sequencing input: peripheral blood. CDR3 residues: CAWSGDSFDPSNYGYTF. CDR3 coding DNA: TGTGCCTGGAGTGGGGACAGTTTCGACCCCTCTAACTATGGCTACACCTTC.